The 27 T cell receptor beta chains listed next were all sequenced from one sample in a study of regulatory T cells in long-lasting Graves disease. The authors built TCR beta libraries using iRepertoire HTBI primers and Arm-PCR of CDR3 regions. MiXCR was run by TCRdb on the multiplex PCR reads, yielding one entry per CDR3 protein. This table holds 300,000 to 350,000 distinct CDR3 sequences, 15% to 20% found once. Time point given: persistent/refractory GD, antithyroid drugs over 5 years with positive TRAb. From RNA extracted from PBMCs, the TCR library was made. This sample comprised peripheral blood mononuclear cells (PBMCs), obtained when the disease was refractory, from a patient treated with antithyroid drugs. The receptors derive from a female donor with Graves disease.

This clonotype was picked up many times. CDR3 region: CASSPGVSNYGYTF. Written as DNA, the CDR3 is TGTGCCAGCAGCCCGGGTGTTTCTAACTATGGCTACACCTTC. The chain employs TRBV5-8 and TRBJ1-2; D call uncertain. The CDR3 is 14 amino acids. Germline V gene lookup returns CDR1 SGHTS and CDR2 YDEGEE. Trimming left V 4 bases short and J 0 bases short, with 10 bases between. The full variable domain, in which reference TRBV5-8 and TRBJ1-2 provide the parts outside the CDR3, is EAGVTQSPTHLIKTRGQQATLRCSPISGHTSVYWYQQALGLGLQFLLWYDEGEERNRGNFPPRFSGRQFPNYSSELNVNALELEDSALYLCASSPGVSNYGYTFGSGTRLTVV.

This clonotype was counted only a few times. The rearrangement joins TRBV27 to TRBJ1-5; D call uncertain. This CDR3 has 13 residues. Deletions cut 0 bases from V and 10 bases from J, with 10 bases between. Looked up from germline, CDR1 is MNHEY and CDR2 is SMNVEV (reference sequence). The CDR3 spells CASSLSRVAPQHF. Here the CDR3 DNA reads TGTGCCAGCAGTTTATCGCGGGTAGCACCCCAGCATTTT.

This clonotype has a count of ten or more. The rearrangement links TRBV2 to TRBJ1-5; TRBD1 might be the D (5 bases). This CDR3 has 14 residues. CDR1 is SNHLY, CDR2 FYNNEI, per germline. With 7 bases removed from V and 0 bases from J, the gap between germline ends came to 10 bases. For the CDR3, the DNA is TGTGCCAGCACAGGGTCGTATAGCAATCAGCCCCAGCATTTT. Translation: CASTGSYSNQPQHF.

This clonotype was counted ten times or more. The chain carries TRBV7-2 and TRBJ2-7; the match to TRBD2 covers 15 bases. The germline V gene has CDR1 SGHTA and CDR2 FQGNSA. Germline trimming cut 3 bases from V and 0 bases from J; bases unmatched to any gene: 6. The CDR3 has 18 residues. CDR3 DNA sequence: TGTGCCAGCAGCTTGTCCGGGACTAGCGGGGGGACCTCCTACGAGCAGTACTTC. Translated, it gives CASSLSGTSGGTSYEQYF.

The chain uses TRBV20-1 and TRBJ2-3; D is possibly TRBD1 (6 bases). This CDR3 has 16 amino acids. V dropped 6 bases and J dropped 0 bases, with 19 bases sitting between them. Germline V gene data show CDR1 as DFQATT and CDR2 as SNEGSKA (reference sequence). CDR3 region: CSAQGGFPASTDTQYF. The CDR3 region has the DNA TGCAGTGCCCAAGGGGGTTTTCCCGCTAGCACAGATACGCAGTATTTT.

This clonotype was counted a single time. The chain has TRBV4-1 and TRBJ2-7; the match to TRBD2 covers 11 bases. V lost 3 bases and J lost 4; bases outside the gene matches: 5. Germline CDR1 and CDR2: MGHRA and YSYEKL. This CDR3 region has 15 residues. The DNA for the CDR3 is TGCGCCAGCAGCCACACTAGCGGGGGATCTTACGAGCAGTACTTC. Protein: CASSHTSGGSYEQYF.

This chain joins TRBV10-3 and TRBJ1-2; D ambiguous. Trimming shortened V by 11 bases and J by 8 bases, and 15 bases separated the two germline ends. Germline-derived CDR1 and CDR2 are ENHRY and SYGVKD. The CDR3 covers 11 residues. The CDR3: CASRVTWGYTF. The CDR3 nucleotides read TGTGCCTCACGGGTCACCTGGGGCTACACCTTC.

The chain is built from TRBV20-1 and TRBJ2-4, with unresolved D. Trimming pared 5 bases from V and 1 base from J, leaving 6 bases between. Germline lookup yields CDR1 DFQATT and CDR2 SNEGSKA (reference sequence). The CDR3 is made up of 12 amino acids. CDR3 coding DNA: TGCAGTGCTGGGTGGGCCAAAAACATTCAGTACTTC. Its translation is CSAGWAKNIQYF.

The sample holds many counts of this clonotype. CDR3 coding DNA: TGTGCCAGCAGCCCCGGGGGTGGGGTGCAGTACTTC. Translation: CASSPGGGVQYF. This chain connects TRBV11-2 to TRBJ2-7, with D maybe TRBD2 (6 bases). Germline V gene lookup returns CDR1 SGHAT and CDR2 FQNNGV. V dropped 5 bases and J dropped 9 bases, with 14 bases sitting between them. The CDR3 loop spans 12 amino acids.

Ten or more counts support this clonotype. The V gene is TRBV2, the J gene TRBJ2-7, with 7 positions matching TRBD1. This CDR3 has 16 amino acids. Trimming cost V 6 bases and J 9 bases; bases outside gene matches: 20. Germline V gives CDR1 SNHLY, CDR2 FYNNEI. The CDR3 reads CASREETGILRGGQYF. As DNA, the CDR3 is TGTGCCAGCAGGGAGGAGACAGGGATCCTGCGCGGTGGGCAGTACTTC.

The sample holds many counts of this clonotype. The chain recombines TRBV6-5 with TRBJ1-1; D is unclear. V was cut by 1 base and J by 1 base, with 4 bases left in between. This CDR3 comprises 13 residues. In germline, CDR1 is MNHEY, CDR2 SVGAGI. The CDR3: CASSYWGNTEAFF. The CDR3 DNA follows: TGTGCCAGCAGTTACTGGGGGAACACTGAAGCTTTCTTT.

The V and J genes are TRBV19 and TRBJ2-3; TRBD2 is a possible D gene (6 bases). V was shortened by 4 bases and J by 3 bases, with 17 bases between the two germline ends. Germline assignment: CDR1 LNHDA and CDR2 SQIVND (reference sequence). CDR3 length: 16 residues. The CDR3 protein is CASSNWDSQGTDTQYF. Here the CDR3 DNA reads TGTGCCAGTAGTAACTGGGACTCCCAGGGTACAGATACGCAGTATTTT.

This clonotype was observed many times. The chain uses TRBV11-2 and TRBJ2-7; D remains unclear. CDR1 and CDR2 (germline): SGHAT, FQNNGV. V dropped 5 bases and J dropped 3 bases, with 5 bases sitting between them. The CDR3 spans 11 residues. The CDR3 loop reads CASSPYYEQYF. CDR3 DNA: TGTGCCAGCAGCCCCTACTACGAGCAGTACTTC.

In this sample, this clonotype turned up a few times. V gene TRBV20-1 combines with J gene TRBJ2-2, with D uncertain. The CDR3 contains 13 residues. Between the trimmed V and J ends, which lost 2 bases and 4 bases, there was a span of 8 bases. From germline, CDR1 is DFQATT and CDR2 SNEGSKA (reference sequence). The CDR3 here is CSARSGLTGELFF. The CDR3 DNA follows: TGCAGTGCTAGATCTGGGCTCACCGGGGAGCTGTTTTTT.

The gene calls are TRBV30 and TRBJ1-4; D is undetermined. Germline V CDR1 and CDR2: GTSNPN, SVGIG (reference sequence). V gave up 5 bases and J gave up 8 bases, with 6 bases separating them. This CDR3 has 10 amino acids. The CDR3 DNA reads as TGTGCCTGGGGGCGGGAAAAACTGTTTTTT. It is translated as CAWGREKLFF.

This clonotype was seen more than once but under ten times. This CDR3 is CASSLYGQGETQYF. In DNA form, the CDR3 reads TGCGCCAGCAGCTTGTACGGACAGGGGGAAACCCAGTACTTC. The chain combines TRBV5-1 with TRBJ2-5, with TRBD1 matching 10 bases. Looked up from germline, CDR1 is SGHRS and CDR2 is YFSETQ. Trimming removed 1 base from V and 8 bases from J; junction bases left unmatched: 5. This CDR3 region has 14 residues.

This clonotype was seen ten or more times. The rearrangement links TRBV13 to TRBJ1-5, with D unclear. The CDR3 covers 14 residues. V gave up 0 bases and J gave up 5 bases, with 8 bases separating them. Germline assignment: CDR1 PRHDT and CDR2 FYEKMQ (reference sequence). The CDR3 is CASSLGGAHQPQHF. CDR3 in DNA: TGTGCCAGCAGCTTAGGGGGTGCCCATCAGCCCCAGCATTTT.

The chain is built from TRBV27 and TRBJ2-7, with 10 bases fitting TRBD1. This CDR3 spans 15 amino acids. After removal of 8 bases from V and 5 bases from J, the junction contained 12 bases not matched to a gene. Germline V CDR1 and CDR2: MNHEY, SMNVEV (reference sequence). In DNA form, the CDR3 reads TGTGCCAGCGACGAGATGTGGGACAGGGGACACGAGCAGTACTTC. It is translated as CASDEMWDRGHEQYF.

This clonotype appeared many times. The chain is built from TRBV7-8 and TRBJ2-2; 10 positions match TRBD1. Unmatched junction bases numbered 6, after V lost 5 bases and J lost 6 bases. This CDR3 region has 15 residues. Germline V gene sequence: CDR1 SGHVS, CDR2 FQNEAQ. The CDR3 coding sequence is TGTGCCAGCAGCATGACAGGGGGCGGGTCCGGGGAGCTGTTTTTT. This sequence encodes CASSMTGGGSGELFF.

Worth noting for this clonotype: The junction and the germline gene differ at one end; a read error may be behind it. The V and J genes are TRBV30 and TRBJ1-4; weak D call: TRBD1 (5 bases). Germline V gene data show CDR1 as GTSNPN and CDR2 as SVGIG (reference sequence). The CDR3 loop spans 15 amino acids. In DNA form, the CDR3 reads TGTGCCCGGAGGTCAGGGCGTCTTCTGAATGAAAAACTGTTTTTT. Amino acids: CARRSGRLLNEKLFF.

In this sample, this clonotype turned up a few times. The chain combines TRBV5-6 with TRBJ1-5, with unresolved D. V dropped 4 bases and J dropped 3 bases, with 14 bases sitting between them. CDR1 and CDR2 (germline): SGHDT, YYEEEE. The CDR3 is made up of 15 amino acids. DNA for the CDR3: TGTGCCAGCAGCCAGACCCCTGGGTCCAATCAGCCCCAGCATTTT. Translating it yields CASSQTPGSNQPQHF.

The J gene is TRBJ2-7, the V gene TRBV30; the D gene is possibly TRBD1 (5 bases). The V gene lost 0 bases and the J gene lost 2 bases, with 11 bases spanning the gap. CDR3 length equals 14 residues. In germline, CDR1 is GTSNPN, CDR2 SVGIG (reference sequence). As DNA, the CDR3 is TGTGCCTGGAGTGTTGGTACAGGACCCTACGAGCAGTACTTC. Translated, it gives CAWSVGTGPYEQYF.

As concerns this clonotype: A much larger clone sits a single nucleotide away, making a read error possible. V is TRBV27 and J is TRBJ1-3; 8 bases map to TRBD1. This CDR3 has 16 residues. The germline gives CDR1 MNHEY, CDR2 SMNVEV (reference sequence). In DNA, the CDR3 is TGTGCCAGCAGTTTAGGCGGACAGGGCTCTGGAAGCACCATATATTTT. It encodes CASSLGGQGSGSTIYF.

This clonotype has just one count. The chain links TRBV20-1 to TRBJ2-3; D is undetermined. CDR3 length: 10 amino acids. CDR1 is DFQATT and CDR2 is SNEGSKA in the germline V gene (reference sequence). The CDR3 reads CSPSGNTQYF. The CDR3 DNA is TGCAGCCCTTCGGGCAATACGCAGTATTTT.

This clonotype was detected many times. V gene TRBV12-3 or TRBV12-4 combines with J gene TRBJ1-5, with D possibly being TRBD1 (6 bases). The CDR3 is made up of 14 amino acids. V lost 6 bases to trimming and J lost 2 bases, with 11 bases between them. CDR3 loop: CASSGHRGNQPQHF. DNA of the CDR3: TGTGCCAGCAGCGGCCACAGGGGCAATCAGCCCCAGCATTTT.

This clonotype was found many times. The V gene is TRBV15, the J gene TRBJ2-2, with 8 bases that match TRBD1. This CDR3 has 18 residues. Germline trimming cut 5 bases from V and 5 bases from J; bases unmatched to any gene: 16. Germline V gene lookup returns CDR1 LNHNV and CDR2 YYDKDF (reference sequence). The CDR3, as DNA: TGTGCCACCAGCCGGGAAGGACAGGGCGCAGGATGGACCGGGGAGCTGTTTTTT. As protein: CATSREGQGAGWTGELFF.

This clonotype was detected once. The chain links TRBV7-8 to TRBJ2-5; TRBD2 might be the D (6 bases). The V gene lost 6 bases and the J gene lost 1 base, with 15 bases spanning the gap. The CDR3 contains 15 residues. Germline V gene lookup returns CDR1 SGHVS and CDR2 FQNEAQ. The DNA for the CDR3 is TGTGCCAGCAGACCGCGGGGCGCCGTCCAAGAGACCCAGTACTTC. It encodes CASRPRGAVQETQYF.